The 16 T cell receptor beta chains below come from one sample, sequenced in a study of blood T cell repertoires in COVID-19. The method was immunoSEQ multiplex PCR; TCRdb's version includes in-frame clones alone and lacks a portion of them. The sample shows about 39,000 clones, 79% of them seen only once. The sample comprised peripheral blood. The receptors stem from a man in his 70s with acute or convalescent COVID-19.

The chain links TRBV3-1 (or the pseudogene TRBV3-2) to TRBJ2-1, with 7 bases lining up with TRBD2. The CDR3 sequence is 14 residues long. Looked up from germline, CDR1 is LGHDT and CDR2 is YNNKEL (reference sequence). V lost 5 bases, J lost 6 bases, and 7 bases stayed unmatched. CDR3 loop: CASSYTGGGNEQFF. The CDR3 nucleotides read TGTGCCAGCAGCTACACTGGCGGGGGCAATGAGCAGTTCTTC.

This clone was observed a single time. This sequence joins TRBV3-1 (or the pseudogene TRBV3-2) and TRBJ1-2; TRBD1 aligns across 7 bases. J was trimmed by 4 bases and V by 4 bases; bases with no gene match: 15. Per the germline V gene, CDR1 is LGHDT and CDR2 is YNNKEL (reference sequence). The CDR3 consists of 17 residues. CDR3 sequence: CASSPPEGARSFYGYTF. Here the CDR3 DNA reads TGTGCCAGCAGCCCGCCCGAGGGGGCGCGTTCCTTCTATGGCTACACCTTC.

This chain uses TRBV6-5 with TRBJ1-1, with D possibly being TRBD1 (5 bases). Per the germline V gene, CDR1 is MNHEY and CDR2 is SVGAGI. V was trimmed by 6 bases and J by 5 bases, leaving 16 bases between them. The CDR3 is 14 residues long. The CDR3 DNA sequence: TGTGCCAGCAGCCCGGGAGGGGCCGGTACTGAAGCTTTCTTT. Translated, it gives CASSPGGAGTEAFF.

Here the CDR3 reads CASSEWGEPYNEQFF. The DNA for the CDR3 is TGTGCCAGCAGTGAATGGGGAGAGCCCTACAATGAGCAGTTCTTC. The chain links TRBV6-4 to TRBJ2-1, with D possibly TRBD2 on 5 matching bases. Trimming pared 3 bases from V and 2 bases from J, leaving 11 bases between. From germline, CDR1 is MRHNA and CDR2 SNTAGT. This CDR3 comprises 15 residues.

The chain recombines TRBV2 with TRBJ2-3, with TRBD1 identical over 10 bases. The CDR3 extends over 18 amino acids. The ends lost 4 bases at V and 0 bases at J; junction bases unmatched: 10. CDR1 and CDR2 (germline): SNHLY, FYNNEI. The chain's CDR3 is CASSGGTGVFPSTDTQYF. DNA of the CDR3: TGTGCCAGCAGTGGGGGGACAGGGGTCTTTCCTAGCACAGATACGCAGTATTTT.

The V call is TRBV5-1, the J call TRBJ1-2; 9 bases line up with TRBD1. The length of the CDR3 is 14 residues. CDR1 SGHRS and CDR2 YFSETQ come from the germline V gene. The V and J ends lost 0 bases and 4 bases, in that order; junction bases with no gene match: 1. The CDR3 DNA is TGCGCCAGCAGCTTGGTGGACAGGGGCTATGGCTACACCTTC. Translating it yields CASSLVDRGYGYTF. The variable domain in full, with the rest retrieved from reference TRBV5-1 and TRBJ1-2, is KAGVTQTPRYLIKTRGQQVTLSCSPISGHRSVSWYQQTPGQGLQFLFEYFSETQRNKGNFPGRFSGRQFSNSRSEMNVSTLELGDSALYLCASSLVDRGYGYTFGSGTRLTVV.

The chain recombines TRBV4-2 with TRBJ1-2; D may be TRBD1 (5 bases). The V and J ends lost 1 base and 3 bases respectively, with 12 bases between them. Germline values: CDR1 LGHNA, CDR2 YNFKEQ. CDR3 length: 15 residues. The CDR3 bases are TGTGCCAGCAGCCAAGTCGGCAGGGTAGACTATGGCTACACCTTC. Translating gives CASSQVGRVDYGYTF.

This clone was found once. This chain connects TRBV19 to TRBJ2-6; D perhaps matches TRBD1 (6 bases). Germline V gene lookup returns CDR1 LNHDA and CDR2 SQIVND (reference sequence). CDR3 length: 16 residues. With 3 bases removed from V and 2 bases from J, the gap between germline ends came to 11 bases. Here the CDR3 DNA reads TGTGCCAGTAGTATCTTTTGGGGGCCTGGGGCCAACGTCCTGACTTTC. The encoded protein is CASSIFWGPGANVLTF.

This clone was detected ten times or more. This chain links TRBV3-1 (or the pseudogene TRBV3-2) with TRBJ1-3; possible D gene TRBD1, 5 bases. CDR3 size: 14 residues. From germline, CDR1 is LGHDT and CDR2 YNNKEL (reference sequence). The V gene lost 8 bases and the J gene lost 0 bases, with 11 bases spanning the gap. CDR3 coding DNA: TGTGCCAGCTCCGGGGGAACCTCTGGAAACACCATATATTTT. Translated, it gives CASSGGTSGNTIYF.

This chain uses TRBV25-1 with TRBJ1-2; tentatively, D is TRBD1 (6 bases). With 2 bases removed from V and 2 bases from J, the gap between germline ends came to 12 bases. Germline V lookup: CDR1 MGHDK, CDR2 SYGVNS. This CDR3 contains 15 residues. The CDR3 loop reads CASSEGGSNNYGYTF. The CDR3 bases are TGTGCCAGCAGTGAAGGGGGCTCAAACAACTATGGCTACACCTTC.

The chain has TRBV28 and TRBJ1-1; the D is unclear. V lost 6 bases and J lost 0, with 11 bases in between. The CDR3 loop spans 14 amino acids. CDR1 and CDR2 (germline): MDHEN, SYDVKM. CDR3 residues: CASRAGRMNTEAFF. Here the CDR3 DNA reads TGTGCCAGCAGGGCGGGCAGAATGAACACTGAAGCTTTCTTT.

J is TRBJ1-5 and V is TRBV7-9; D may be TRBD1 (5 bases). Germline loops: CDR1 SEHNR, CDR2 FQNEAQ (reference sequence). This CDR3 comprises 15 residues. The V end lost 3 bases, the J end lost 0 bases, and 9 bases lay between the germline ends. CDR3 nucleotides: TGTGCCAGCAGCTTGGTAGGGGATAGCAATCAGCCCCAGCATTTT. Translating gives CASSLVGDSNQPQHF.

CDR3 protein: CASSEDNSNQPQHF. In DNA, the CDR3 is TGTGCCAGCAGTGAGGACAATAGCAATCAGCCCCAGCATTTT. The chain combines TRBV2 with TRBJ1-5, with a weak D call TRBD1 (5 bases). The germline CDR1 and CDR2 sequences are SNHLY and FYNNEI. V lost 3 bases to trimming and J lost 0 bases, with 6 bases between them. The CDR3 consists of 14 residues.

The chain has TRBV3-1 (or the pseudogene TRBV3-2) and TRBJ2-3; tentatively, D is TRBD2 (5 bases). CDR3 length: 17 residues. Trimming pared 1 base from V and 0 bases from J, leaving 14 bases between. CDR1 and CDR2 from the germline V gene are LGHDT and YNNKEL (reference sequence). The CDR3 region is CASSQVPLGVSTDTQYF. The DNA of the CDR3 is TGTGCCAGCAGCCAAGTCCCACTGGGAGTTAGCACAGATACGCAGTATTTT.

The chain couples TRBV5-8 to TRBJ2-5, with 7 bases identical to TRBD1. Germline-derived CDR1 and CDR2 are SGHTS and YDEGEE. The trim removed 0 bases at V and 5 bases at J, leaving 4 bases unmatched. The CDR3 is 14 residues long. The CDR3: CASSLEGARETQYF. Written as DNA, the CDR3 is TGTGCCAGCAGCTTGGAGGGGGCAAGGGAGACCCAGTACTTC.

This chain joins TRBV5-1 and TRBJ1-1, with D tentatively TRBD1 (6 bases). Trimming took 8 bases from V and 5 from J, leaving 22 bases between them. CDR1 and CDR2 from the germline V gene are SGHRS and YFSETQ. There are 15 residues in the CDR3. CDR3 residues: CASSPGQGKLTEAFF. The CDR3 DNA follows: TGCGCCAGTTCTCCGGGGCAGGGGAAGTTGACTGAAGCTTTCTTT.